This T cell receptor beta chain was profiled in a study of naive and memory T cell subsets. Two oligonucleotides, mixed equimolar, formed the beta constant-region primer covering TRBC1 and TRBC2. Ligated cDNA was amplified by four rounds of PCR with nested alpha and beta constant-region primers and SP2. One entry per CDR3 protein, called by TCRdb with MiXCR from the UMI-ligation and nested PCR reads. The table has 100,000 or so distinct CDR3 sequences, roughly 7.3% seen once. The V and J ends lost 1 base and 11 bases respectively, with 8 bases between them. Germline V gives CDR1 SGHAT, CDR2 FQNNGV. The CDR3 covers 12 residues. This clonotype was observed many times. The antigen is unknown. Findings of the study overall: Over 85% of naive TCR sequences appeared only once after error correction, unlike memory subsets. Findings for naive and memory subsets could not be checked against ground truth.

Sequenced input: central memory CD4+ T cells from blood. This receptor was taken from a human donor in good health. The chain uses TRBV11-2 and TRBJ1-4; no definite D call. CDR3 coding DNA: TGTGCCAGCAGCTTAGCGAGCGGCAAACTGTTTTTT. Translation: CASSLASGKLFF.